This T cell receptor (beta chain) came from a study of T cell repertoires in cytomegalovirus infection. Study details: Public TCR beta signatures were indicative of both CMV infection and a matching HLA type.

General study points: Totalled public TCR beta family frequency picked out people who carried CMV plus the relevant HLA.

TCRdb processed the reads anew with MiXCR; each CDR3 protein has one entry. The profile shows 510,000 or so distinct CDR3 sequences, about 26% of them singletons. Remarks on this clonotype: Its specificity is not known.

Input material: PBMCs. The sequence was obtained from a human donor in good health (CMV status not recorded). Some clones in this sample may be carry-over from other donors' samples.

This CDR3 reads CASSVAGGPYEQYF. For the CDR3, the DNA is TGTGCCAGCAGCGTAGCGGGAGGACCCTACGAGCAGTACTTC. This rearrangement joins TRBV9 to TRBJ2-7; 7 bases are a match to TRBD2. CDR1 is SGDLS, CDR2 YYNGEE, per germline. The CDR3 length is 14 residues. Germline trimming cut 0 bases from V and 2 bases from J; bases unmatched to any gene: 2.